A single sample gave rise to the 15 T cell receptor beta chains below, sequenced in a study of cytomegalovirus exposure and HLA in healthy donors. The PCR used 60 Vbeta and 13 Jbeta primers. Produced via immunoSEQ multiplex PCR; TCRdb's table is partial and in-frame only. The sample carries approximately 100,000 clones, over 70% recorded once. The sequencing sample was made of PBMCs. Receptor source: a man over 45 in good health and CMV-seronegative.

V and J are TRBV2 and TRBJ1-2, with D possibly being TRBD1 (5 bases). The germline V and J ends were trimmed by 2 bases and 7 bases, with 17 bases remaining between them. CDR3 size: 15 residues. Per germline, CDR1 SNHLY and CDR2 FYNNEI. In DNA, the CDR3 is TGTGCCAGCAGTGAATGGGGGGGAGAGCTAGGTGGCTACACCTTC. Protein: CASSEWGGELGGYTF.

The chain uses TRBV6-6 and TRBJ1-2; 9 nucleotides line up with TRBD1. This CDR3 region has 13 residues. Germline CDR1 is MNHNY and CDR2 is SVGAGI (reference sequence). V lost 5 bases and J lost 5; bases outside the gene matches: 3. The CDR3 DNA follows: TGTGCCAGCAGTATGGGACAGGGATATGGCTACACCTTC. Translating gives CASSMGQGYGYTF.

This clone was observed once. The chain combines TRBV9 with TRBJ1-1; D possibly corresponds to TRBD1 (5 bases). V gave up 1 base and J gave up 3 bases, with 16 bases separating them. The CDR3 contains 16 residues. CDR1 and CDR2 from the germline V gene are SGDLS and YYNGEE. CDR3 loop: CASSVPAEGLDTEAFF. The DNA for the CDR3 is TGTGCCAGCAGCGTACCCGCGGAGGGGTTGGACACTGAAGCTTTCTTT.

The chain is built from TRBV6-1 and TRBJ2-7, with 7 bases fitting TRBD1. Unmatched junction bases numbered 10, after V lost 7 bases and J lost 1 base. CDR1 MNHNS and CDR2 SASEGT come from the germline V gene. This CDR3 region has 15 residues. CDR3 DNA sequence: TGTGCCAGCATTCTGGGCAGGGGGAATTCCTACGAGCAGTACTTC. The encoded protein is CASILGRGNSYEQYF.

The chain couples TRBV6-1 to TRBJ1-1; D gene uncertain. V was pared by 2 bases and J by 4 bases, with 11 bases between. The CDR3 loop spans 14 amino acids. CDR1 MNHNS and CDR2 SASEGT come from the germline V gene. In DNA, the CDR3 is TGTGCCAGCAGTGAATTGGGAGGTATCACTGAAGCTTTCTTT. Translation gives CASSELGGITEAFF.

This chain links TRBV6-1 with TRBJ1-3; no clear D gene. Germline CDR1 reads MNHNS; CDR2 reads SASEGT. Trimming took 1 base from V and 4 from J, leaving 20 bases between them. The CDR3 covers 18 residues. The CDR3 region has the DNA TGTGCCAGCAGTGAAGTTTGGTATGGAAACTCGGGAGGAAACACCATATATTTT. Translated, it gives CASSEVWYGNSGGNTIYF.

The rearrangement links TRBV2 to TRBJ2-2; TRBD1 aligns across 8 bases. Germline CDR1 SNHLY, CDR2 FYNNEI. The CDR3 covers 13 residues. The junction had 8 bases not matched to a gene; V was cut back by 8 bases and J by 9 bases. DNA for the CDR3: TGTGCCAGCGGGGGACAGGCTCGTCGGGAGCTGTTTTTT. It encodes CASGGQARRELFF.

This sequence joins TRBV18 and TRBJ2-1, with D perhaps TRBD2 (7 bases). The germline CDR1 and CDR2 sequences are KGHSH and LQKENI. CDR3 length equals 16 residues. The V gene lost 0 bases and the J gene lost 8 bases, with 17 bases spanning the gap. The CDR3 DNA is TGTGCCAGCTCACCACCGAAGGGGGGGGGCGGCGATGAGCAGTTCTTC. Translating it yields CASSPPKGGGGDEQFF.

This chain connects TRBV28 to TRBJ2-3, with 9 bases matching TRBD1. V lost 7 bases and J lost 2; bases outside the gene matches: 7. Germline V CDR1 and CDR2: MDHEN, SYDVKM. CDR3 size: 15 residues. DNA for the CDR3: TGTGCCAGCATCTGGGGGACAGGGAACACAGATACGCAGTATTTT. Protein product: CASIWGTGNTDTQYF.

The chain uses TRBV15 and TRBJ2-7; D is undetermined. This CDR3 spans 14 amino acids. Per germline, CDR1 LNHNV and CDR2 YYDKDF (reference sequence). V was clipped by 0 bases and J by 3 bases, with 9 bases between them. In nucleotides, the CDR3 is TGTGCCACCAGCAGAGATCGCCAGATCTACGAGCAGTACTTC. It translates to CATSRDRQIYEQYF.

This sequence joins TRBV5-1 and TRBJ1-6; no clear D. Trimming left V 0 bases short and J 7 bases short, with 14 bases between. This CDR3 spans 16 amino acids. The germline V gene encodes CDR1 SGHRS and CDR2 YFSETQ. CDR3 nucleotides: TGCGCCAGCAGCTTGGCCCCCTCGAGGGAGAATTCACCCCTCCACTTT. It translates to CASSLAPSRENSPLHF.

This clone has only one observation. This chain connects TRBV6-1 to TRBJ1-2; 11 nucleotides match TRBD1. CDR3 length: 15 residues. Germline lookup yields CDR1 MNHNS and CDR2 SASEGT. The J segment lost 7 bases and the V segment lost 5 bases, leaving 9 bases of the junction unmatched. CDR3: CASSWVGQGAGGYTF. CDR3 sequence (DNA): TGTGCCAGCAGTTGGGTCGGACAGGGGGCCGGTGGCTACACCTTC.

Notes on this clone: As the CDR3 is not closed by the conserved phenylalanine or tryptophan, this likely results from a read error. This chain connects TRBV6-1 to TRBJ2-7; the match to TRBD2 covers 11 bases. The V and J ends lost 1 base and 2 bases, in that order; junction bases with no gene match: 4. The germline V gene has CDR1 MNHNS and CDR2 SASEGT. The CDR3 length is 16 residues. In nucleotides, the CDR3 is TGTGCCAGCAGTGAAGGCCGACTAGCGGGACCCTACGAGCAGTACCTC. As protein: CASSEGRLAGPYEQYL.

This clone was seen a few times. The chain couples TRBV5-1 to TRBJ1-2; D is ambiguous. Per germline, CDR1 SGHRS and CDR2 YFSETQ. The CDR3 loop spans 14 amino acids. Trimming shortened V by 0 bases and J by 2 bases, and 8 bases separated the two germline ends. CDR3 coding DNA: TGCGCCAGCAGCTTGGGTTCGGGGAACTATGGCTACACCTTC. The encoded protein is CASSLGSGNYGYTF.

The chain has TRBV5-1 and TRBJ2-5; D unresolved. Per germline, CDR1 SGHRS and CDR2 YFSETQ. This CDR3 contains 13 residues. V dropped 0 bases and J dropped 4 bases, with 7 bases sitting between them. The CDR3 protein is CASSLASRETQYF. CDR3 in DNA: TGCGCCAGCAGCTTGGCCTCCCGAGAGACCCAGTACTTC.